This T cell receptor beta chain was captured by sequencing in a study of OX40 agonist ivuxolimab in advanced cancers. Germline loops: CDR1 SGDLS, CDR2 YYNGEE. Trimming took 3 bases from V and 2 from J, leaving 12 bases between them. This CDR3 comprises 15 residues. Concerning this clone: What it recognizes is unknown.

Assay: immunoSEQ multiplex PCR; the TCRdb copy retains only in-frame clones and omits some. There are 7,500 to 9,500 clones in the sample; roughly 87% occur only once, and 25% to 30% lies in the top ten. Study results and caveats: Individuals who were partial responders at 0.1-3.0 mg/kg had clonal expansion that ranked among the lowest. In a subset of nonresponders, normalized T-cell clonal expansion was also low. CD4+ T cells averaged fewer expanded clones than CD8+ T cells.

No patient had autoimmune disease or received systemic immunosuppression. This clonotype was sampled from an adult with an advanced solid tumor such as melanoma, head and neck, liver or kidney cancer. This chain links TRBV9 with TRBJ2-1; D is unclear. Sample: CD4+ or CD8+ T cells sorted from blood, taken in a trial of the OX40 agonist ivuxolimab. In DNA form, the CDR3 reads TGTGCCAGCAGCGACCACGCCGAGCCCTACAATGAGCAGTTCTTC. This codes for CASSDHAEPYNEQFF.